These T cell receptor beta chains were read from a single sample in a study of identifying expanded T cells in peripheral blood. The protocol was immunoSEQ multiplex PCR, while the TCRdb copy is restricted to in-frame clones and leaves out a portion. The sample yields 50,000 to 60,000 clones, approximately 83% seen once. Specimen: blood. Source of these receptors: a person aged 18 to 75 in good health. Both conserved end residues are part of each CDR3. D genes are given only for firm matches. The size of a clone is reported for some rows only, either as once, few or many, or as a class for expanded clones.

D: -
J: TRBJ2-5
size: -
V: TRBV7-2
CDR3: CASSLEEAEVETQYF
DNA: TGTGCCAGCAGCTTAGAAGAGGCAGAGGTGGAGACCCAGTACTTC

D: TRBD2
J: TRBJ2-1
size: -
V: TRBV4-1
CDR3: CASSQDPGLAGENEQFF
DNA: TGCGCCAGCAGCCAAGACCCCGGACTAGCGGGAGAAAATGAGCAGTTCTTC

D: TRBD1
J: TRBJ1-4
size: -
V: TRBV6-1
CDR3: CASIPSTGMGEKLFF
DNA: TGTGCCAGCATTCCTTCGACAGGGATGGGGGAAAAACTGTTTTTT

D: TRBD1
J: TRBJ1-5
size: -
V: TRBV5-5
CDR3: CASSLGVRGGGQGSNQPQHF
DNA: TGTGCCAGCAGCTTGGGTGTCAGAGGTGGGGGACAGGGGAGCAATCAGCCCCAGCATTTT

D: TRBD2
J: TRBJ2-3
size: -
V: TRBV27
CDR3: CASTSSPTSGAQGTQYF
DNA: TGTGCCAGCACCTCTTCCCCGACTAGCGGGGCCCAGGGTACGCAGTATTTT

D: -
J: TRBJ1-5
size: -
V: TRBV2
CDR3: CASSEGGQPQHF
DNA: TGTGCCAGCAGTGAAGGGGGTCAGCCCCAGCATTTT

D: -
J: TRBJ2-1
size: -
V: TRBV27
CDR3: CASSLPTRGLNEQFF
DNA: TGTGCCAGCAGTTTACCAACCCGGGGCCTGAATGAGCAGTTCTTC

D: -
J: TRBJ2-5
size: -
V: TRBV5-1
CDR3: CASSGGGVEETQYF
DNA: TGCGCCAGCAGCGGTGGGGGTGTGGAGGAGACCCAGTACTTC

D: -
J: TRBJ2-1
size: -
V: TRBV4-3
CDR3: CASSQDTSSYNEQFF
DNA: TGCGCCAGCAGCCAAGATACAAGCTCCTACAATGAGCAGTTCTTC

D: TRBD2
J: TRBJ2-1
size: -
V: TRBV9
CDR3: CASSLEPMTSGGATFF
DNA: TGTGCCAGCAGCTTAGAACCAATGACTAGCGGGGGGGCCACGTTCTTC

D: TRBD2
J: TRBJ2-3
size: -
V: TRBV4-1
CDR3: CASSQGGIAGGFTDTQYF
DNA: TGCGCCAGCAGCCAAGGTGGAATAGCGGGGGGTTTCACAGATACGCAGTATTTT

D: -
J: TRBJ2-5
size: few
V: TRBV30
CDR3: CAWSRRLVQRETQYF
DNA: TGTGCCTGGAGCCGAAGACTAGTCCAGCGGGAGACCCAGTACTTC

D: TRBD1
J: TRBJ1-2
size: -
V: TRBV2
CDR3: CASSDRRDSYGYTF
DNA: TGTGCCAGCAGTGATAGGCGGGACAGCTATGGCTACACCTTC

D: -
J: TRBJ1-5
size: -
V: TRBV5-1
CDR3: CASSSTGNNQPQHF
DNA: TGCGCCAGCAGCTCTACAGGAAACAATCAGCCCCAGCATTTT

D: -
J: TRBJ2-6
size: -
V: TRBV18
CDR3: CASSPKVESSSGANVLTF
DNA: TGTGCCAGCTCACCAAAGGTAGAATCGTCCTCTGGGGCCAACGTCCTGACTTTC

D: -
J: TRBJ1-1
size: -
V: TRBV14
CDR3: CASSQDGGDWTRTFF
DNA: TGTGCCAGCAGCCAAGATGGCGGCGACTGGACACGGACTTTCTTT

D: TRBD2
J: TRBJ2-5
size: -
V: TRBV5-1
CDR3: CASSMGPLAGGRQETQYF
DNA: TGCGCCAGCAGCATGGGGCCGCTAGCGGGGGGCCGCCAAGAGACCCAGTACTTC

D: TRBD1
J: TRBJ1-2
size: -
V: TRBV2
CDR3: CASSLPLGTGGYGYTF
DNA: TGTGCCAGCAGTCTCCCGTTAGGGACAGGGGGCTATGGCTACACCTTC

D: -
J: TRBJ1-2
size: -
V: TRBV2
CDR3: CASSLHRTENYGYTF
DNA: TGTGCCAGCAGCCTACACAGGACAGAAAACTATGGCTACACCTTC

D: -
J: TRBJ2-3
size: -
V: TRBV6-5
CDR3: CASRRFTSTDTQYF
DNA: TGTGCCAGCAGGAGGTTCACTAGCACAGATACGCAGTATTTT

D: -
J: TRBJ2-5
size: -
V: TRBV9
CDR3: CASSVGQAETQYF
DNA: TGTGCCAGCAGCGTAGGGCAGGCGGAGACCCAGTACTTC

D: -
J: TRBJ1-1
size: few
V: TRBV7-7
CDR3: CASSLRADTEAFF
DNA: TGTGCCAGCAGCTTGAGGGCGGACACTGAAGCTTTCTTT

D: -
J: TRBJ1-5
size: few
V: TRBV6-5
CDR3: CASSWTENQPQHF
DNA: TGTGCCAGCAGTTGGACAGAGAATCAGCCCCAGCATTTT

D: -
J: TRBJ1-1
size: -
V: TRBV7-2
CDR3: CASSPGRNTEAFF
DNA: TGTGCCAGCAGCCCCGGGCGGAACACTGAAGCTTTCTTT

D: -
J: TRBJ1-1
size: -
V: TRBV6-5
CDR3: CASSYSGSGAMEAFF
DNA: TGTGCCAGCAGTTACTCGGGTTCTGGGGCCATGGAAGCTTTCTTT

D: TRBD1
J: TRBJ1-1
size: -
V: TRBV5-8
CDR3: CASSLGQGITEAFF
DNA: TGTGCCAGCAGCCTAGGACAGGGGATCACTGAAGCTTTCTTT

D: -
J: TRBJ1-3
size: -
V: TRBV21-1
CDR3: CASSKIGYSGNTIYF
DNA: TGTGCCAGCAGCAAAATAGGGTATAGTGGAAACACCATATATTTT

D: -
J: TRBJ1-5
size: few
V: TRBV19
CDR3: CATKGHFNQPQHF
DNA: TGTGCCACCAAGGGACACTTCAATCAGCCCCAGCATTTT

D: TRBD1
J: TRBJ1-2
size: -
V: TRBV7-9
CDR3: CASSSSGTGEGYTF
DNA: TGTGCCAGCAGCTCCTCCGGGACAGGGGAAGGCTACACCTTC

D: -
J: TRBJ2-3
size: -
V: TRBV6-4
CDR3: CASSDQDTDTQYF
DNA: TGTGCCAGCAGTGACCAAGACACAGATACGCAGTATTTT

D: -
J: TRBJ1-4
size: -
V: TRBV6-1
CDR3: CASRPGRLLGEKLFF
DNA: TGTGCCAGCAGACCCGGCCGGCTCCTGGGTGAAAAACTGTTTTTT

D: TRBD1
J: TRBJ1-5
size: -
V: TRBV19
CDR3: CASSTTGGGNQPQHF
DNA: TGTGCCAGTAGTACGACAGGGGGCGGGAATCAGCCCCAGCATTTT

D: -
J: TRBJ2-3
size: -
V: TRBV7-8
CDR3: CASSILGAGTGDTQYF
DNA: TGTGCCAGCAGCATACTAGGGGCCGGGACGGGAGATACGCAGTATTTT

D: -
J: TRBJ1-5
size: -
V: TRBV6-5
CDR3: CASSRVRGSNQPQHF
DNA: TGTGCCAGCAGTCGGGTGAGGGGGAGCAATCAGCCCCAGCATTTT

D: TRBD1
J: TRBJ2-7
size: -
V: TRBV11-3
CDR3: CASSLDRVGGQGTYEQYF
DNA: TGTGCCAGCAGCTTAGATCGTGTCGGGGGACAGGGGACCTACGAGCAGTACTTC

D: TRBD1
J: TRBJ2-5
size: -
V: TRBV28
CDR3: CASSSPGTGGQETQYF
DNA: TGTGCCAGCAGTTCCCCGGGGACAGGCGGGCAAGAGACCCAGTACTTC

D: TRBD1
J: TRBJ1-1
size: -
V: TRBV30
CDR3: CAWSVRTGDGTDTEAFF
DNA: TGTGCCTGGAGTGTTAGGACAGGGGACGGTACGGACACTGAAGCTTTCTTT

D: -
J: TRBJ1-2
size: -
V: TRBV7-9
CDR3: CASSHGERPNTF
DNA: TGTGCCAGCAGCCACGGTGAGCGGCCCAACACCTTC

D: -
J: TRBJ2-1
size: -
V: TRBV6-5
CDR3: CASSLGTPDTYEQFF
DNA: TGTGCCAGCAGTCTCGGGACTCCTGACACCTATGAGCAGTTCTTC

D: TRBD1
J: TRBJ1-5
size: -
V: TRBV6-1
CDR3: CASSENRGGGQPQHF
DNA: TGTGCCAGCAGTGAAAACAGGGGAGGTGGCCAGCCCCAGCATTTT

D: -
J: TRBJ1-1
size: -
V: TRBV6-1
CDR3: CASSEATGWGEAFF
DNA: TGTGCCAGCAGTGAAGCGACCGGGTGGGGTGAAGCTTTCTTT

D: -
J: TRBJ1-5
size: once
V: TRBV15
CDR3: CATSRDLAGDGPQHF
DNA: TGTGCCACCAGCAGAGATTTGGCAGGGGATGGGCCCCAGCATTTT

D: -
J: TRBJ1-1
size: -
V: TRBV18
CDR3: CASSLGVGMNTEAFF
DNA: TGTGCCAGCTCACTGGGCGTGGGCATGAACACTGAAGCTTTCTTT

D: TRBD2
J: TRBJ2-2
size: -
V: TRBV6-4
CDR3: CASSPLAGASGELFF
DNA: TGTGCCAGCAGCCCTTTAGCGGGGGCCTCCGGGGAGCTGTTTTTT

D: -
J: TRBJ2-5
size: few
V: TRBV5-1
CDR3: CASSLMTSKETQYF
DNA: TGCGCCAGCAGCTTGATGACTAGTAAAGAGACCCAGTACTTC

D: TRBD2
J: TRBJ2-5
size: -
V: TRBV5-8
CDR3: CASSSQRGGWETQYF
DNA: TGTGCCAGCAGCTCCCAGCGGGGGGGATGGGAGACCCAGTACTTC

D: TRBD2
J: TRBJ2-7
size: -
V: TRBV7-2
CDR3: CASSRSSGSYEQYF
DNA: TGTGCCAGCAGTCGGTCTAGCGGGAGCTACGAGCAGTACTTC

D: TRBD1
J: TRBJ2-5
size: once
V: TRBV5-1
CDR3: CASSPGTGGYQETQYF
DNA: TGCGCCAGCAGCCCCGGGACAGGGGGCTACCAAGAGACCCAGTACTTC

D: -
J: TRBJ1-2
size: many
V: TRBV15
CDR3: CATSSGRARYGYTF
DNA: TGTGCCACCAGCAGCGGGCGGGCTCGGTATGGCTACACCTTC

D: -
J: TRBJ2-2
size: -
V: TRBV5-1
CDR3: CASSLAVSGELFF
DNA: TGCGCCAGCAGCTTGGCCGTCTCCGGGGAGCTGTTTTTT